Here is one TCR beta chain with its context. The target antigen is unknown. The protocol was immunoSEQ multiplex PCR, while the TCRdb copy is restricted to in-frame clones and leaves out a portion. The table lists tens of thousands of clones, about 80% of them singletons, with approximately 1.5% in the top ten. Unmatched junction bases numbered 3, after V lost 4 bases and J lost 7 bases. This CDR3 comprises 13 residues. Germline V CDR1 and CDR2: MNHNS, SASEGT. On cycle 4 day 1 and cycle 7 day 1, as well as at baseline, blood was sampled. The data belong to a study of OX40 agonist ivuxolimab in advanced cancers. General observations from the study: Clonal expansion was seen in CD4+ and CD8+ blood T cells by week 6 at 0.1 to 3.0 mg/kg. The authors did not determine the antigen specificity of the expanded peripheral T cells.

This specimen consisted of CD4+ or CD8+ T cells sorted from blood, obtained in a trial of the OX40 agonist ivuxolimab. The V and J genes are TRBV6-1 and TRBJ2-5; 10 bases map to TRBD1. This receptor was taken from an adult with an advanced solid tumor such as melanoma, head and neck, liver or kidney cancer. CDR3 sequence reads: CASSGTGGLTQYF. The CDR3 DNA is TGTGCCAGCAGTGGGACAGGGGGTTTGACCCAGTACTTC.